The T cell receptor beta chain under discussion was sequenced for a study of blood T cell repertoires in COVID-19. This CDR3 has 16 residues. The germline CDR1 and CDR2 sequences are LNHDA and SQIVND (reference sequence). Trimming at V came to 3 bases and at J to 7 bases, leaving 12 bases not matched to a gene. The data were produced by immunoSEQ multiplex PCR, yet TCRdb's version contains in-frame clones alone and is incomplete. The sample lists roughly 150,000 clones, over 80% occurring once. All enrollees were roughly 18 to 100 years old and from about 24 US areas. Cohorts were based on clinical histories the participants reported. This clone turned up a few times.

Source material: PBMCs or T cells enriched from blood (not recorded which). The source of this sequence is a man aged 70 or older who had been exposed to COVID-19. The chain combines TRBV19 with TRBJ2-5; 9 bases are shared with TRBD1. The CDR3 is CASSISNRGRVGTQYF. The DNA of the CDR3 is TGTGCCAGTAGTATTTCGAACAGGGGGCGTGTTGGGACCCAGTACTTC.